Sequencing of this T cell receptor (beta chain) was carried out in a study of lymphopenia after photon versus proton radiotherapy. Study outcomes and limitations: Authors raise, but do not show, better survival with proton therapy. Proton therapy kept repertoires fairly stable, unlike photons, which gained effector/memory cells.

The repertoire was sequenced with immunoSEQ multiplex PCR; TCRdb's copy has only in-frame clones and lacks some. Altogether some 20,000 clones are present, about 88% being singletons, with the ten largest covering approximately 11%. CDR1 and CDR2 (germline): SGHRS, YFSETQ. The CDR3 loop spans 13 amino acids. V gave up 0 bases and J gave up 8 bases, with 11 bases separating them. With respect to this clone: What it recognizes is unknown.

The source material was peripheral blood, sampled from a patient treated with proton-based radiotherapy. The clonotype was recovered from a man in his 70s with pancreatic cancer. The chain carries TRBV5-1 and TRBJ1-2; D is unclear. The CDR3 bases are TGCGCCAGCAGCTTGGTTCCCCTTCGGGGCTACACCTTC. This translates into CASSLVPLRGYTF. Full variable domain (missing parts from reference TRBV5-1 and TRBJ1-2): KAGVTQTPRYLIKTRGQQVTLSCSPISGHRSVSWYQQTPGQGLQFLFEYFSETQRNKGNFPGRFSGRQFSNSRSEMNVSTLELGDSALYLCASSLVPLRGYTFGSGTRLTVV.